A selection of T cell receptor beta chains follows, all from one sample in a study of lymphopenia after photon versus proton radiotherapy. Libraries were prepared by immunoSEQ multiplex PCR; TCRdb keeps only in-frame clonotypes and omits some of them. Here the sample spans 22,000 or so clones, about 90% being singletons. The source material was peripheral blood, sampled from a patient treated with proton-based radiotherapy. The receptor set was obtained from a woman aged 70 to 79 with pancreatic cancer. Some clones in this sample may be carry-over from other donors' samples. The CDR3 runs from the conserved cysteine through the conserved F or W. D genes are given only for firm matches. Expanded clones get a size class; other rows say once, few or many, or leave the size out.

j_gene | abundance | v_gene | d_gene | CDR3nt | CDR3aa
TRBJ2-7 | NA | TRBV28 | TRBD2 | TGTGCCAGCAGTACCCCGACTAGCGGGAGGGCCCCCTACGAGCAGTACTTC | CASSTPTSGRAPYEQYF
TRBJ2-3 | NA | TRBV28 | NA | TGTGCCAGCAGTTTTTTTAGAGGGGAGAAAGATACGCAGTATTTT | CASSFFRGEKDTQYF
TRBJ2-2 | NA | TRBV4-2 | TRBD2 | TGTGCCAGCAGCCAAGATGTGTCTAGCGGGACAACCGGGGAGCTGTTTTTT | CASSQDVSSGTTGELFF
TRBJ2-1 | NA | TRBV27 | TRBD2 | TGTGCCAGCAGAACGGGACTAGCGGGAGGGCTCTCCTACAATGAGCAGTTCTTC | CASRTGLAGGLSYNEQFF
TRBJ2-6 | NA | TRBV18 | TRBD1 | TGTGCCAGCTCCTCCGGGACAGGGTACGGTGGGGCCAACGTCCTGACTTTC | CASSSGTGYGGANVLTF
TRBJ1-3 | few | TRBV6-5 | TRBD1 | TGTGCCAGTAGGGGGCCTGGAAACACCATATATTTT | CASRGPGNTIYF
TRBJ2-3 | NA | TRBV10-3 | TRBD1 | TGTGCCATCAGCAATGGACAGGGTGGAGATACGCAGTATTTT | CAISNGQGGDTQYF
TRBJ2-1 | NA | TRBV5-4 | TRBD2 | TGTGCCAGCAAAACCTCTAGCGGGAGCGCGGATGAGCAGTTCTTC | CASKTSSGSADEQFF
TRBJ1-5 | NA | TRBV7-2 | NA | TGTGCCAGCAGCTTAAGTGCGGGGAATAGCAATCAGCCCCAGCATTTT | CASSLSAGNSNQPQHF
TRBJ2-7 | NA | TRBV6-1 | NA | TGTGCCAGCAGTGATATGGGCCTACTAACCTACGAGCAGTACTTC | CASSDMGLLTYEQYF